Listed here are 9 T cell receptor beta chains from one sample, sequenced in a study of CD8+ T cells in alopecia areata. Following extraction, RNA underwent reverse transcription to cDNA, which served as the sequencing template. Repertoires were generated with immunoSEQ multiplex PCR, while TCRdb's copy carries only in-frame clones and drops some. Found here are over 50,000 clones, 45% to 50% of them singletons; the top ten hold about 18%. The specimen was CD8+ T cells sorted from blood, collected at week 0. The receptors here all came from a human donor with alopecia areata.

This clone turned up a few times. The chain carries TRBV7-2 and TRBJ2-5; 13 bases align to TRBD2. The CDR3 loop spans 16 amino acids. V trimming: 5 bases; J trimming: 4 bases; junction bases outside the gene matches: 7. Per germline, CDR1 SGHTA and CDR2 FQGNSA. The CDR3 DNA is TGTGCCAGCAGCCCTTGGACTAGCGGGAGCACAGAGACCCAGTACTTC. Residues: CASSPWTSGSTETQYF.

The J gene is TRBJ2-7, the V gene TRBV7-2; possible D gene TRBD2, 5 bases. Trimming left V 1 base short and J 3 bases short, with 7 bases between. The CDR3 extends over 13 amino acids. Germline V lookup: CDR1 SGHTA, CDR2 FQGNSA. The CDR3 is CASSLGGGYEQYF. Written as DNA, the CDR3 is TGTGCCAGCAGCTTAGGAGGAGGCTACGAGCAGTACTTC.

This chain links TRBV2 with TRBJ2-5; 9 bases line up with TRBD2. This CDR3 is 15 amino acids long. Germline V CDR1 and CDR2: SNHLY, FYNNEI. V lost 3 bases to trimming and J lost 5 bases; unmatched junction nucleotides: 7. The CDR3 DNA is TGTGCCAGCAGTGAGGGAGCGGGAGGACACGAGACCCAGTACTTC. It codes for CASSEGAGGHETQYF.

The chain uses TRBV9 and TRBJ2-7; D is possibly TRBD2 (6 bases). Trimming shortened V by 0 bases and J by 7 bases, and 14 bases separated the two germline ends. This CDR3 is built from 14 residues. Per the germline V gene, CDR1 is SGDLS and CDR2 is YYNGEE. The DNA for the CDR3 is TGTGCCAGCAGCGTAGAACTAGCAAGTGAGGAGCAGTACTTC. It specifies CASSVELASEEQYF.

The CDR3: CASSQDGQALRNTGELFF. The DNA for the CDR3 is TGTGCCAGCAGCCAAGATGGGCAGGCACTGAGGAACACCGGGGAGCTGTTTTTT. V is TRBV14 and J is TRBJ2-2, with unresolved D. CDR1 is SGHDN and CDR2 is FVKESK in the germline V gene. V lost 0 bases and J 1 base, leaving 15 bases between the germline ends. The CDR3 is 18 residues long.

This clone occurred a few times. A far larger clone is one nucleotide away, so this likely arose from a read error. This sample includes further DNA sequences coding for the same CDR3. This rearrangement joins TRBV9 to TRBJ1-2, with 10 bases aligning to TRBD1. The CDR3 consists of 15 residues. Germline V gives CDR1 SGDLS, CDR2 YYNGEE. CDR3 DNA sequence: TGCGCCAGCAGCGAGCGGACAGGGGGGCGGGATGGCTACACCTTC. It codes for CASSERTGGRDGYTF. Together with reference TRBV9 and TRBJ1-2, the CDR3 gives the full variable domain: DSGVTQTPKHLITATGQRVTLRCSPRSGDLSVYWYQQSLDQGLQFLIQYYNGEERAKGNILERFSAQQFPDLHSELNLSSLELGDSALYFCASSERTGGRDGYTFGSGTRLTVV.

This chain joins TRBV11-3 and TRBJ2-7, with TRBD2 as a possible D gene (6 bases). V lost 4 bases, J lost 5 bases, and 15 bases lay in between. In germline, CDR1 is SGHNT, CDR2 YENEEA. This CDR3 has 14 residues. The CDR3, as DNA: TGTGCCAGCAGCTATGGACGGGGGTTCGACGAGCAGTACTTC. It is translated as CASSYGRGFDEQYF.

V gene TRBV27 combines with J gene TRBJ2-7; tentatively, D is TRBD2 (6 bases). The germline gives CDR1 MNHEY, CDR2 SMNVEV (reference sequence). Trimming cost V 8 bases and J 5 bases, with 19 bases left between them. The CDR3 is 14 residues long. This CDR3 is CASAHAGSPHEQYF. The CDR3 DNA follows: TGTGCCAGCGCTCACGCCGGGAGCCCCCACGAGCAGTACTTC.

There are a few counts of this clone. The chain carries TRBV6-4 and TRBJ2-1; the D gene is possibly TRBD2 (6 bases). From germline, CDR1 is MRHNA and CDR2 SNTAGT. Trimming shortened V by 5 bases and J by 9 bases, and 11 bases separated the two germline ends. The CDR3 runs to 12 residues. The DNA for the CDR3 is TGTGCCAGCAGTTACCCCGGGGGTGAGCAGTTCTTC. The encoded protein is CASSYPGGEQFF.